What follows are 28 T cell receptor beta chains derived from one specimen sequenced in a study of shared clonotypes between healthy human individuals. Using immunoSEQ multiplex PCR, the repertoire was profiled, and TCRdb retains in-frame clones only, with some absent. In the table there are approximately 1,500,000 clones, roughly 95% of which are singletons. Sequenced material: naive CD4+ T cells sorted from blood. Indicated subset: CD45RA+ positively selected. The receptors were gathered from a man aged 25-45 years in good health.

This clone was observed a few times. The CDR3 protein is CASSTLAGPSEQYF. The CDR3 DNA reads TGTGCCAGTAGTACACTAGCGGGACCTTCGGAGCAGTACTTC. V is TRBV19 and J is TRBJ2-7, with 10 nucleotides matching TRBD2. Germline V CDR1 and CDR2: LNHDA, SQIVND (reference sequence). V trimming: 4 bases; J trimming: 7 bases; junction bases outside the gene matches: 7. CDR3 length equals 14 residues.

This chain connects TRBV6-5 to TRBJ2-7; 9 nucleotides line up with TRBD1. Germline loops: CDR1 MNHEY, CDR2 SVGAGI. This CDR3 contains 15 residues. V was pared by 4 bases and J by 1 base, with 5 bases of the junction left unmatched. CDR3 region: CASSSRDRVSYEQYF. The CDR3, as DNA: TGTGCCAGCAGTTCGCGGGACAGGGTATCCTACGAGCAGTACTTC.

This sequence joins TRBV5-1 and TRBJ1-1; 7 nucleotides align to TRBD1. The CDR3 runs 15 residues. J gave up 0 bases and V 4 bases, and 6 bases lay outside the gene matches. CDR1 and CDR2 (germline): SGHRS, YFSETQ. CDR3 nucleotide sequence: TGCGCCAGCAGCGTGGTCGGGACAGTGAACACTGAAGCTTTCTTT. Its translation: CASSVVGTVNTEAFF.

This chain connects TRBV5-4 to TRBJ2-1; 7 bases are a match to TRBD2. The CDR3 spans 15 residues. V dropped 2 bases and J dropped 0; count of bases not matched to a gene: 2. Germline lookup yields CDR1 SGHNT and CDR2 YYREEE (reference sequence). This CDR3 is CASSFIAGSYNEQFF. In DNA form, the CDR3 reads TGTGCCAGCAGCTTCATAGCGGGCTCCTACAATGAGCAGTTCTTC.

V gene TRBV27 combines with J gene TRBJ2-7, with 7 bases matching TRBD1. Germline CDR1 is MNHEY and CDR2 is SMNVEV (reference sequence). This CDR3 is 18 amino acids long. Trimming at V came to 0 bases and at J to 0 bases, leaving 11 bases not matched to a gene. The CDR3, as DNA: TGTGCCAGCAGTTTATCGCCTCACGCAGGGGGATACTCCTACGAGCAGTACTTC. Translated, it gives CASSLSPHAGGYSYEQYF.

This rearrangement joins TRBV7-9 to TRBJ2-3; possibly TRBD2 for D (6 bases). This CDR3 spans 15 amino acids. Per germline, CDR1 SEHNR and CDR2 FQNEAQ (reference sequence). The V end was cut by 5 bases, the J end by 5 bases, with 17 bases between. CDR3 coding DNA: TGTGCCAGCAGCCCTGGAACCGGGACTGGAGATACGCAGTATTTT. Translation gives CASSPGTGTGDTQYF.

The V call is TRBV18, the J call TRBJ2-7; TRBD1 agrees at 8 bases. Germline CDR1 and CDR2: KGHSH and LQKENI. CDR3 size: 15 residues. V gave up 3 bases and J gave up 5 bases; unmatched junction bases: 9. The CDR3 nucleotides read TGTGCCAGCTCACCTAAGACAGGGGTGGTGAACGAGCAGTACTTC. Its protein product is CASSPKTGVVNEQYF.

The V gene is TRBV29-1, the J gene TRBJ1-3; D is uncertain. CDR1 SQVTM and CDR2 ANQGSEA come from the germline V gene. The CDR3 extends over 13 amino acids. V was cut by 3 bases and J by 0 bases, with 6 bases left in between. The CDR3: CSVDGISGNTIYF. DNA for the CDR3: TGCAGCGTTGATGGAATCTCTGGAAACACCATATATTTT.

The V call is TRBV18, the J call TRBJ1-3; D unclear. The CDR3 covers 17 residues. The germline V and J ends were trimmed by 6 bases and 0 bases, with 18 bases remaining between them. Germline-derived CDR1 and CDR2 are KGHSH and LQKENI. DNA for the CDR3: TGTGCCAGCTCGCCCCCCCGCCCGGGGTACTCTGGAAACACCATATATTTT. It codes for CASSPPRPGYSGNTIYF.

The rearrangement links TRBV10-3 to TRBJ1-2, with 11 bases lining up with TRBD1. Germline values: CDR1 ENHRY, CDR2 SYGVKD. The ends lost 10 bases at V and 3 bases at J; junction bases unmatched: 10. CDR3 length equals 15 residues. The CDR3, as DNA: TGTGCCAACTCCCCGGGGGGACAGGGGGACTATGGCTACACCTTC. This translates into CANSPGGQGDYGYTF.

The rearrangement uses TRBV6-6 and TRBJ2-5; D is ambiguous. Germline V lookup: CDR1 MNHNY, CDR2 SVGAGI (reference sequence). This CDR3 is built from 14 residues. Trimming took 5 bases from V and 5 from J, leaving 15 bases between them. In DNA form, the CDR3 reads TGTGCCAGCAGTCGTAAATCCTCTTCGGAGACCCAGTACTTC. Encoded protein: CASSRKSSSETQYF.

V is TRBV2 and J is TRBJ2-7; D is uncertain. CDR3 size: 12 residues. CDR1 and CDR2 (germline): SNHLY, FYNNEI. V was pared by 3 bases and J by 9 bases, with 12 bases between. The CDR3 DNA reads TGTGCCAGCAGTGATTGGGGATTGGGGCAGTACTTC. This sequence encodes CASSDWGLGQYF.

The CDR3 region has the DNA TGTGCCAGCAGCCCCGGGGGGCGTGGGGGTAATGAAAAACTGTTTTTT. It codes for CASSPGGRGGNEKLFF. The chain uses TRBV9 and TRBJ1-4, with a tentative D call TRBD1 (6 bases). CDR3 length: 16 amino acids. V was trimmed by 4 bases and J by 4 bases, leaving 17 bases between them. Germline V CDR1 and CDR2: SGDLS, YYNGEE.

This chain uses TRBV6-6 with TRBJ2-1; TRBD2 agrees at 7 bases. V shed 7 bases and J 6 bases; nucleotides not matched to a gene: 9. The CDR3 runs to 14 residues. Germline V gene data show CDR1 as MNHNY and CDR2 as SVGAGI (reference sequence). In DNA, the CDR3 is TGTGCCAGCACCCCGCGACTAGCCGGCAATGAGCAGTTCTTC. Translation gives CASTPRLAGNEQFF.

This chain links TRBV6-1 with TRBJ2-1; 7 bases are shared with TRBD2. V was pared by 2 bases and J by 15 bases, with 7 bases of the junction left unmatched. The V gene's germline CDR1 is MNHNS and CDR2 SASEGT. The CDR3 is 12 amino acids. CDR3 sequence (DNA): TGTGCCAGCAGTGAATTGGCGGGAGTTCCGTTCTTC. Protein: CASSELAGVPFF.

This clone was observed once. The chain links TRBV7-9 to TRBJ1-1; D is unclear. This CDR3 comprises 12 residues. V was cut by 3 bases and J by 8 bases, with 10 bases left in between. The germline V gene encodes CDR1 SEHNR and CDR2 FQNEAQ (reference sequence). CDR3 protein: CASSLSRGEAFF. In DNA form, the CDR3 reads TGTGCCAGCAGCTTGAGCCGGGGAGAAGCTTTCTTT.

The genes are TRBV5-1 and TRBJ2-1; 9 nucleotides line up with TRBD2. The J segment lost 7 bases and the V segment lost 4 bases, leaving 9 bases of the junction unmatched. The CDR3 is made up of 15 amino acids. The germline CDR1 and CDR2 sequences are SGHRS and YFSETQ. The chain's CDR3 is CASSRIAGVLNEQFF. The CDR3, as DNA: TGCGCCAGCAGCCGTATAGCGGGAGTCTTGAATGAGCAGTTCTTC.

CDR3 sequence: CASRERHTSSYEQYF. The CDR3 DNA follows: TGTGCCAGTAGGGAGCGACATACAAGCTCCTACGAGCAGTACTTC. The rearrangement links TRBV19 to TRBJ2-7; D is undetermined. The CDR3 sequence is 15 residues long. V gave up 6 bases and J gave up 0 bases, with 15 bases separating them. Germline assignment: CDR1 LNHDA and CDR2 SQIVND (reference sequence).

In its sample, this clone was seen once. The chain is built from TRBV5-6 and TRBJ2-7; 8 bases match TRBD2. The length of the CDR3 is 15 residues. The ends lost 4 bases at V and 3 bases at J; junction bases unmatched: 9. Germline-derived CDR1 and CDR2 are SGHDT and YYEEEE. In nucleotides, the CDR3 is TGTGCCAGCAGCCGGAAGAGCGGGAGCCTCTACGAGCAGTACTTC. Its protein is CASSRKSGSLYEQYF.

This rearrangement joins TRBV7-9 to TRBJ1-5, with TRBD1 matching over 9 bases. Trimming at V came to 1 base and at J to 7 bases, leaving 5 bases not matched to a gene. The CDR3 is 15 amino acids. The germline gives CDR1 SEHNR, CDR2 FQNEAQ (reference sequence). The CDR3 reads CASSLGTGVWQPQHF. In DNA, the CDR3 is TGTGCCAGCAGCTTAGGGACAGGGGTCTGGCAGCCCCAGCATTTT.

The rearrangement joins TRBV2 to TRBJ2-1; D is perhaps TRBD2 (6 bases). CDR3 length: 12 residues. Trimming removed 6 bases at V and 9 bases at J, with 12 bases between. Germline V gives CDR1 SNHLY, CDR2 FYNNEI. CDR3: CASRRDQREQFF. The DNA of the CDR3 is TGTGCCAGCAGGCGGGACCAGCGTGAGCAGTTCTTC.

The rearrangement links TRBV6-6 to TRBJ2-2; possible D gene TRBD1, 5 bases. The CDR3 is 14 amino acids. The V and J ends lost 8 bases and 0 bases respectively, with 10 bases between them. Germline V lookup: CDR1 MNHNY, CDR2 SVGAGI (reference sequence). CDR3 DNA: TGTGCCAGCGATGGGGCAGCGAACACCGGGGAGCTGTTTTTT. As protein: CASDGAANTGELFF.

V usage is TRBV18 and J usage is TRBJ2-3, with 9 bases lining up with TRBD1. Germline CDR1 reads KGHSH; CDR2 reads LQKENI. The CDR3 length is 16 residues. Losses at the gene ends were 5 bases for V and 4 bases for J; bases not matched to a gene: 10. The CDR3 here is CASSLSGTGSADTQYF. DNA of the CDR3: TGTGCCAGCTCATTGTCCGGGACAGGGTCCGCAGATACGCAGTATTTT.

J is TRBJ2-3 and V is TRBV6-1; TRBD2 agrees at 14 bases. The trim removed 4 bases at V and 0 bases at J, leaving 3 bases unmatched. The CDR3 spans 17 residues. Germline V gene data show CDR1 as MNHNS and CDR2 as SASEGT. The CDR3 region is CASSGTSGRISTDTQYF. CDR3 DNA: TGTGCCAGCAGTGGGACTAGCGGGAGGATCAGCACAGATACGCAGTATTTT.

The V gene is TRBV5-1, the J gene TRBJ2-7, with TRBD2 matching 13 bases. Germline V lookup: CDR1 SGHRS, CDR2 YFSETQ. The CDR3 has 17 residues. Trimming cost V 0 bases and J 7 bases; bases outside gene matches: 10. The CDR3 region has the DNA TGCGCCAGCAGCTTGGTCCTTTCCGGGACTAGCGGGACAGAGCAGTACTTC. This sequence encodes CASSLVLSGTSGTEQYF.

This rearrangement joins TRBV2 to TRBJ2-7, with D unresolved. The CDR3 covers 12 residues. V was clipped by 8 bases and J by 6 bases, with 14 bases between them. Germline V lookup: CDR1 SNHLY, CDR2 FYNNEI. In DNA, the CDR3 is TGTGCCAGCCTTAGGACGTTGGGCGAGCAGTACTTC. Its protein product is CASLRTLGEQYF. The entire variable domain, with the rest obtained from reference TRBV2 and TRBJ2-7, is as follows: EPEVTQTPSHQVTQMGQEVILRCVPISNHLYFYWYRQILGQKVEFLVSFYNNEISEKSEIFDDQFSVERPDGSNFTLKIRSTKLEDSAMYFCASLRTLGEQYFGPGTRLTVT.

The rearrangement joins TRBV2 to TRBJ2-3; perhaps TRBD1 as D (5 bases). V was pared by 5 bases and J by 10 bases, with 22 bases between. CDR1 and CDR2 (germline): SNHLY, FYNNEI. This CDR3 has 15 residues. The CDR3 loop is CASSLKGQGFSPQYF. As DNA, the CDR3 is TGTGCCAGCAGTCTAAAGGGCCAGGGATTTAGTCCGCAGTATTTT.

The chain employs TRBV11-3 and TRBJ2-2; TRBD2 matches at 13 bases. Germline values: CDR1 SGHNT, CDR2 YENEEA. After removal of 3 bases from V and 3 bases from J, the junction contained 1 base not matched to a gene. The CDR3 sequence is 16 residues long. Written as DNA, the CDR3 is TGTGCCAGCAGCTTCGGACTAGCGGGAGACACCGGGGAGCTGTTTTTT. Translation gives CASSFGLAGDTGELFF.